These T cell receptor beta chains were read from a single sample in a study of response to subunit inactivated influenza vaccine. TCRdb re-called the RT-PCR reads through MiXCR, storing one row per CDR3 protein. The sample records 450,000 to 550,000 distinct CDR3 sequences, about 25% being singletons. Material: CD4+ T cells sorted from PBMCs, obtained more than 4 days after vaccination. Every receptor here comes from a man aged 50-59 years who received an inactivated influenza vaccine. Each CDR3 is given with its conserved first and last residue. A D gene is named only where the DNA matches it firmly. Rows give clone size only sometimes, using once, few, many, or a class for an expanded clone.

CDR3aa: CSAHRANTGELFF
CDR3nt: TGCAGCGCCCACAGGGCGAACACCGGGGAGCTGTTTTTT
v_gene: TRBV29-1
abundance: few
j_gene: TRBJ2-2
d_gene: NA

CDR3aa: CSARDGASGTDTQYF
CDR3nt: TGCAGTGCTAGAGATGGTGCTAGCGGCACAGATACGCAGTATTTT
v_gene: TRBV20-1
abundance: many
j_gene: TRBJ2-3
d_gene: NA

CDR3aa: CSARDQRTGVNTEAFF
CDR3nt: TGCAGTGCTAGAGATCAACGGACAGGGGTGAACACTGAAGCTTTCTTT
v_gene: TRBV20-1
abundance: NA
j_gene: TRBJ1-1
d_gene: TRBD1

CDR3aa: CSVGLARNEQYF
CDR3nt: TGCAGCGTCGGACTGGCTAGGAACGAGCAGTACTTC
v_gene: TRBV29-1
abundance: few
j_gene: TRBJ2-7
d_gene: NA

CDR3aa: CASSLVGEPTDTQYF
CDR3nt: TGCGCCAGCAGCTTGGTCGGGGAACCCACAGATACGCAGTATTTT
v_gene: TRBV5-1
abundance: NA
j_gene: TRBJ2-3
d_gene: NA

CDR3aa: CSARTSGRVPYNEQFF
CDR3nt: TGCAGTGCTCGTACTAGCGGGAGGGTCCCCTACAATGAGCAGTTCTTC
v_gene: TRBV20-1
abundance: NA
j_gene: TRBJ2-1
d_gene: TRBD2

CDR3aa: CASSQDLVWRLAGSRSSYNEQFF
CDR3nt: TGTGCCAGCAGCCAAGATTTGGTCTGGAGACTAGCGGGGTCTCGAAGCTCCTACAATGAGCAGTTCTTC
v_gene: TRBV4-2
abundance: NA
j_gene: TRBJ2-1
d_gene: TRBD2

CDR3aa: CASSPTPWGLYEQYF
CDR3nt: TGCGCCAGCAGCCCCACCCCGTGGGGGCTCTACGAGCAGTACTTC
v_gene: TRBV4-3
abundance: few
j_gene: TRBJ2-7
d_gene: NA

CDR3aa: CAIRGTGSETQYF
CDR3nt: TGTGCCATCAGAGGGACAGGGTCAGAGACCCAGTACTTC
v_gene: TRBV10-3
abundance: few
j_gene: TRBJ2-5
d_gene: TRBD1

CDR3aa: CSALSGAGALYEQYF
CDR3nt: TGCAGTGCTCTAAGTGGAGCGGGAGCCCTCTACGAGCAGTACTTC
v_gene: TRBV20-1
abundance: many
j_gene: TRBJ2-7
d_gene: TRBD2

CDR3aa: CASSRQRDRGPGANVLTF
CDR3nt: TGTGCCAGCAGCCGGCAGAGGGACAGGGGGCCCGGGGCCAACGTCCTGACTTTC
v_gene: TRBV3-1
abundance: few
j_gene: TRBJ2-6
d_gene: TRBD1

CDR3aa: CASSGDWGSYEQYF
CDR3nt: TGTGCCAGCAGCGGGGATTGGGGCTCCTACGAGCAGTACTTC
v_gene: TRBV6-1
abundance: NA
j_gene: TRBJ2-7
d_gene: NA

CDR3aa: CASSLGRGVNTGELFF
CDR3nt: TGCGCCAGCAGCTTGGGACGCGGAGTGAACACCGGGGAGCTGTTTTTT
v_gene: TRBV5-1
abundance: many
j_gene: TRBJ2-2
d_gene: NA

CDR3aa: CASSLASSGTAYEQYF
CDR3nt: TGTGCCAGCAGCTTAGCGTCTAGCGGGACTGCCTACGAGCAGTACTTC
v_gene: TRBV7-2
abundance: few
j_gene: TRBJ2-7
d_gene: TRBD2

CDR3aa: CASSSQGTRGDEQYF
CDR3nt: TGTGCCAGCAGCTCACAGGGGACCCGGGGCGACGAGCAGTACTTC
v_gene: TRBV7-9
abundance: NA
j_gene: TRBJ2-7
d_gene: TRBD1

CDR3aa: CASSYDGGGTDTQYF
CDR3nt: TGTGCCAGCAGTTACGACGGGGGAGGCACAGATACGCAGTATTTT
v_gene: TRBV6-2/TRBV6-3
abundance: NA
j_gene: TRBJ2-3
d_gene: NA

CDR3aa: CSASVRDRAKGANYGYTF
CDR3nt: TGCAGTGCTAGTGTTAGGGACAGGGCGAAGGGTGCTAACTATGGCTACACCTTC
v_gene: TRBV20-1
abundance: NA
j_gene: TRBJ1-2
d_gene: TRBD1

CDR3aa: CSARGGVPDTQYF
CDR3nt: TGCAGTGCTAGAGGCGGGGTGCCAGATACGCAGTATTTT
v_gene: TRBV20-1
abundance: few
j_gene: TRBJ2-3
d_gene: NA

CDR3aa: CASSLARTSGDSKQFF
CDR3nt: TGTGCCAGCAGCTTAGCGAGGACTAGCGGGGACTCCAAGCAGTTCTTC
v_gene: TRBV7-8
abundance: NA
j_gene: TRBJ2-1
d_gene: TRBD2

CDR3aa: CASSKGQGRISPLHF
CDR3nt: TGTGCCAGCAGCAAGGGACAGGGGCGGATTTCACCCCTCCACTTT
v_gene: TRBV7-2
abundance: once
j_gene: TRBJ1-6
d_gene: TRBD1

CDR3aa: CSARDPWGTYGYTF
CDR3nt: TGCAGTGCTAGAGATCCTTGGGGGACTTATGGCTACACCTTC
v_gene: TRBV20-1
abundance: few
j_gene: TRBJ1-2
d_gene: NA

CDR3aa: CATSSGSGSLDTQYF
CDR3nt: TGTGCCACCAGCAGCGGGAGCGGGAGTCTCGATACGCAGTATTTT
v_gene: TRBV15
abundance: few
j_gene: TRBJ2-3
d_gene: TRBD2

CDR3aa: CASSFIPKNTEAFF
CDR3nt: TGCGCCAGCAGCTTTATACCGAAAAACACTGAAGCTTTCTTT
v_gene: TRBV5-1
abundance: NA
j_gene: TRBJ1-1
d_gene: NA

CDR3aa: CASSEVPTFSGANVLTF
CDR3nt: TGTGCCAGCAGCGAAGTCCCCACATTCTCTGGGGCCAACGTCCTGACTTTC
v_gene: TRBV9
abundance: NA
j_gene: TRBJ2-6
d_gene: NA

CDR3aa: CASSYERANYGYTF
CDR3nt: TGTGCCAGCAGTTACGAAAGAGCTAACTATGGCTACACCTTC
v_gene: TRBV6-5
abundance: NA
j_gene: TRBJ1-2
d_gene: NA

CDR3aa: CASSLGDSPYNEQFF
CDR3nt: TGCGCCAGCAGCTTGGGGGACAGCCCTTACAATGAGCAGTTCTTC
v_gene: TRBV5-1
abundance: NA
j_gene: TRBJ2-1
d_gene: TRBD1

CDR3aa: CASGVGGSYNEQFF
CDR3nt: TGTGCCAGTGGAGTTGGTGGCTCCTACAATGAGCAGTTCTTC
v_gene: TRBV19
abundance: NA
j_gene: TRBJ2-1
d_gene: NA

CDR3aa: CSVGRGNTHEQYF
CDR3nt: TGCAGCGTTGGCAGGGGCAATACCCACGAGCAGTACTTC
v_gene: TRBV29-1
abundance: NA
j_gene: TRBJ2-7
d_gene: NA

CDR3aa: CASSLGGLMQFF
CDR3nt: TGTGCCAGCAGCCTCGGTGGGTTGATGCAGTTCTTC
v_gene: TRBV3-1
abundance: NA
j_gene: TRBJ2-1
d_gene: NA

CDR3aa: CASSTGTGNEQYF
CDR3nt: TGTGCCAGCAGCACCGGGACAGGGAACGAGCAGTACTTC
v_gene: TRBV28
abundance: few
j_gene: TRBJ2-7
d_gene: TRBD1

CDR3aa: CASSPWDRVGNTIYF
CDR3nt: TGTGCCAGCAGTCCATGGGACAGGGTGGGAAACACCATATATTTT
v_gene: TRBV6-1
abundance: NA
j_gene: TRBJ1-3
d_gene: TRBD1

CDR3aa: CASSLSGSGSSNEQFF
CDR3nt: TGCGCCAGCAGCTTGTCGGGTAGCGGGAGTTCTAATGAGCAGTTCTTC
v_gene: TRBV5-1
abundance: NA
j_gene: TRBJ2-1
d_gene: TRBD2

CDR3aa: CSARWTAEKLFF
CDR3nt: TGCAGTGCTAGATGGACAGCCGAAAAACTGTTTTTT
v_gene: TRBV20-1
abundance: NA
j_gene: TRBJ1-4
d_gene: NA

CDR3aa: CSARTARGSTDTQYF
CDR3nt: TGCAGTGCTAGGACAGCCAGGGGATCCACAGATACGCAGTATTTT
v_gene: TRBV20-1
abundance: NA
j_gene: TRBJ2-3
d_gene: NA

CDR3aa: CASSPFWGGSGSNYGYTF
CDR3nt: TGTGCCAGCAGCCCTTTTTGGGGGGGCTCGGGGTCCAACTATGGCTACACCTTC
v_gene: TRBV5-6
abundance: NA
j_gene: TRBJ1-2
d_gene: NA

CDR3aa: CASSLAGGNNAYEQYF
CDR3nt: TGTGCCAGCAGCTTAGCGGGCGGGAATAATGCGTACGAGCAGTACTTC
v_gene: TRBV7-2
abundance: NA
j_gene: TRBJ2-7
d_gene: NA

CDR3aa: CASSLALNSVSGANVLTF
CDR3nt: TGCGCCAGCAGCTTGGCTTTAAACAGTGTCTCTGGGGCCAACGTCCTGACTTTC
v_gene: TRBV5-1
abundance: few
j_gene: TRBJ2-6
d_gene: NA

CDR3aa: CASSVSGNTIYF
CDR3nt: TGCGCCAGCAGCGTCTCTGGAAACACCATATATTTT
v_gene: TRBV5-1
abundance: NA
j_gene: TRBJ1-3
d_gene: NA

CDR3aa: CASSSGGYSYNEQFF
CDR3nt: TGTGCCAGCAGTTCCGGGGGCTACTCCTACAATGAGCAGTTCTTC
v_gene: TRBV12-3/TRBV12-4
abundance: few
j_gene: TRBJ2-1
d_gene: NA

CDR3aa: CASRHSGGVVEQYF
CDR3nt: TGTGCCAGCAGGCACAGCGGGGGGGTAGTTGAGCAGTACTTC
v_gene: TRBV12-3/TRBV12-4
abundance: few
j_gene: TRBJ2-7
d_gene: TRBD2

CDR3aa: CASARDIPTDTQYF
CDR3nt: TGTGCTAGTGCTCGGGACATTCCGACAGATACGCAGTATTTT
v_gene: TRBV12-5
abundance: NA
j_gene: TRBJ2-3
d_gene: NA

CDR3aa: CASSQEAGGSLRQYF
CDR3nt: TGTGCCAGCAGCCAAGAAGCGGGGGGCTCTCTTCGGCAGTACTTC
v_gene: TRBV4-2
abundance: NA
j_gene: TRBJ2-7
d_gene: TRBD2

CDR3aa: CASTRTSGGVSTDTQYF
CDR3nt: TGTGCCAGCACTCGGACTAGCGGGGGGGTTAGCACAGATACGCAGTATTTT
v_gene: TRBV6-1
abundance: NA
j_gene: TRBJ2-3
d_gene: TRBD2

CDR3aa: CSASPASGIQETQYF
CDR3nt: TGCAGTGCTAGCCCGGCAAGCGGGATCCAAGAGACCCAGTACTTC
v_gene: TRBV20-1
abundance: NA
j_gene: TRBJ2-5
d_gene: TRBD2

CDR3aa: CASSIIPGPAEQFF
CDR3nt: TGTGCCAGCTCAATCATTCCAGGGCCGGCGGAGCAGTTCTTC
v_gene: TRBV7-2
abundance: NA
j_gene: TRBJ2-1
d_gene: NA

CDR3aa: CASKQQGPEDTQYF
CDR3nt: TGCGCCAGCAAACAACAGGGGCCTGAGGATACGCAGTATTTT
v_gene: TRBV5-1
abundance: NA
j_gene: TRBJ2-3
d_gene: TRBD1

CDR3aa: CAGKGAGELFF
CDR3nt: TGTGCTGGGAAGGGAGCCGGGGAGCTGTTTTTT
v_gene: TRBV12-3/TRBV12-4
abundance: NA
j_gene: TRBJ2-2
d_gene: NA

CDR3aa: CASSRLAGASNEQFF
CDR3nt: TGTGCCAGCAGTAGACTAGCGGGAGCTTCAAATGAGCAGTTCTTC
v_gene: TRBV27
abundance: NA
j_gene: TRBJ2-1
d_gene: TRBD2

CDR3aa: CSAVKTLGSDTQYF
CDR3nt: TGCAGCGCCGTAAAAACTCTCGGATCAGATACGCAGTATTTT
v_gene: TRBV29-1
abundance: few
j_gene: TRBJ2-3
d_gene: NA

CDR3aa: CASSYYPSGSTYEQYF
CDR3nt: TGTGCCAGCAGTTACTACCCTAGCGGGAGTACTTACGAGCAGTACTTC
v_gene: TRBV6-5
abundance: few
j_gene: TRBJ2-7
d_gene: TRBD2

CDR3aa: CSARDKGGYGYTF
CDR3nt: TGCAGTGCTAGAGATAAGGGAGGATATGGCTACACCTTC
v_gene: TRBV20-1
abundance: NA
j_gene: TRBJ1-2
d_gene: NA

CDR3aa: CASSLGRLSGANVLTF
CDR3nt: TGTGCCAGCAGCTTAGGTCGGCTCTCTGGGGCCAACGTCCTGACTTTC
v_gene: TRBV11-2
abundance: few
j_gene: TRBJ2-6
d_gene: NA